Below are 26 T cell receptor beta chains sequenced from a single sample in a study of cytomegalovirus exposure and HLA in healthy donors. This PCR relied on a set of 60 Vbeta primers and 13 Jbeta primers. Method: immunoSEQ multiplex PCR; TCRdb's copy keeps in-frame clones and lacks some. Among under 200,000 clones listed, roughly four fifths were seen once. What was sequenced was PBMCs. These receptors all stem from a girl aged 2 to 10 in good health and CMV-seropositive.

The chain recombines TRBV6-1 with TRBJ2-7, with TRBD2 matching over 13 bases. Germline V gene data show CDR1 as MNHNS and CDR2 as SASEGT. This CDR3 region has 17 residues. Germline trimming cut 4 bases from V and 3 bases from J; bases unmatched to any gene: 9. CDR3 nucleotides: TGTGCCAGCAGTGTAGGACTAGCGGGAGTAAAGGGCTACGAGCAGTACTTC. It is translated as CASSVGLAGVKGYEQYF.

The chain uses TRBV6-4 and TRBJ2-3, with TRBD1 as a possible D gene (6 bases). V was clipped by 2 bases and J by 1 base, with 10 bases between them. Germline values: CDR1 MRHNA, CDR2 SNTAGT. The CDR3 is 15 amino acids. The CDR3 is CASSDTPGGTDTQYF. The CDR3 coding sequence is TGTGCCAGCAGTGACACCCCAGGGGGCACAGATACGCAGTATTTT.

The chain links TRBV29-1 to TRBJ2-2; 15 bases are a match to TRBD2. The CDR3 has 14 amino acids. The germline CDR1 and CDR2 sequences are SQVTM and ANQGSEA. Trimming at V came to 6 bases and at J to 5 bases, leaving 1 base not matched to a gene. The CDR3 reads CSVGTSGGTGELFF. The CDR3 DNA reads TGCAGCGTGGGGACTAGCGGGGGGACCGGGGAGCTGTTTTTT.

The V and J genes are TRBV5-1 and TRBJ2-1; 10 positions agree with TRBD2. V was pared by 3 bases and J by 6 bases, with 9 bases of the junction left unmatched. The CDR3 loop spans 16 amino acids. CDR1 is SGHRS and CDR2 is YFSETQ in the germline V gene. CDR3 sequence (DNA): TGCGCCAGCAGCTCCCCCCTAGCGGGAGATCCCAATGAGCAGTTCTTC. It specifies CASSSPLAGDPNEQFF.

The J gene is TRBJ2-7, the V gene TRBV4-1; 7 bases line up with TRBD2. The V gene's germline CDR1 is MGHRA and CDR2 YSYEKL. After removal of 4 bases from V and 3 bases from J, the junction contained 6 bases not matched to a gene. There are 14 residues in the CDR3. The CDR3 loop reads CASSPPGLHYEQYF. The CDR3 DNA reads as TGCGCCAGCAGCCCTCCGGGACTACACTACGAGCAGTACTTC.

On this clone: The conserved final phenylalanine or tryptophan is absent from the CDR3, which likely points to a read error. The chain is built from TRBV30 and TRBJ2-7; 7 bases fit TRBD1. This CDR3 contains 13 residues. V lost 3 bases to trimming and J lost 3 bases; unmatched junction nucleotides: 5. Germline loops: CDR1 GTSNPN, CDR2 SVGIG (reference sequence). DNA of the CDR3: TGTGCCTGGAGAGCCCCAGGGGGCTACGAGCAGTACCTC. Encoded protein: CAWRAPGGYEQYL.

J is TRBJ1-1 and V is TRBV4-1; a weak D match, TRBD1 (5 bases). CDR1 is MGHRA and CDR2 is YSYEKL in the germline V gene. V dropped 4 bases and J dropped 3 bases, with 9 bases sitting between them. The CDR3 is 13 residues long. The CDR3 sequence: CASSRPGDTEAFF. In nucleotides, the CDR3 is TGCGCCAGCAGCCGGCCGGGGGACACTGAAGCTTTCTTT.

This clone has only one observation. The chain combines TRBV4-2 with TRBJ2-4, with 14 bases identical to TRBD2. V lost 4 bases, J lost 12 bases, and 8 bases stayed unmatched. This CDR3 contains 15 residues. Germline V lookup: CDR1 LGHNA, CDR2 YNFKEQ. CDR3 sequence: CASSRQGGLAGDQYF. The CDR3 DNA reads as TGTGCCAGCAGCCGTCAAGGGGGACTAGCGGGAGATCAGTACTTC.

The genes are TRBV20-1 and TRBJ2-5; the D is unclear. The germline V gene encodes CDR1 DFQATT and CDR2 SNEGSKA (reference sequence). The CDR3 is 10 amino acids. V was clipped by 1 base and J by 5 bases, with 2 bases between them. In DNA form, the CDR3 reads TGCAGTGCTAGAGCGGAGACCCAGTACTTC. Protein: CSARAETQYF.

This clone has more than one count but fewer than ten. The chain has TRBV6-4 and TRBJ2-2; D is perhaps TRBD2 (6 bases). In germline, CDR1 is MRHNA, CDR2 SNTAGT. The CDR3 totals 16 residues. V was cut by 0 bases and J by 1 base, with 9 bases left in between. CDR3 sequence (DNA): TGTGCCAGCAGTGACTCTGATAGCGGGAACACCGGGGAGCTGTTTTTT. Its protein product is CASSDSDSGNTGELFF.

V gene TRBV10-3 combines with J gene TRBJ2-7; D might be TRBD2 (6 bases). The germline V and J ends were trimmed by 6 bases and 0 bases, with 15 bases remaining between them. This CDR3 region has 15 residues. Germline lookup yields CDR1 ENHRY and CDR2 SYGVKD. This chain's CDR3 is CAIRERAGSSYEQYF. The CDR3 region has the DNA TGTGCCATCAGGGAAAGAGCGGGTAGCTCCTACGAGCAGTACTTC.

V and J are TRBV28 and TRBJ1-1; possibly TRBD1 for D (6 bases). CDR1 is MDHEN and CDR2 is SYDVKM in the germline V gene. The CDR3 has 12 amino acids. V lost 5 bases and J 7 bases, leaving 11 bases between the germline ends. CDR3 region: CASSPGTSEAFF. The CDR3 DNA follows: TGTGCCAGCAGTCCCGGGACAAGTGAAGCTTTCTTT.

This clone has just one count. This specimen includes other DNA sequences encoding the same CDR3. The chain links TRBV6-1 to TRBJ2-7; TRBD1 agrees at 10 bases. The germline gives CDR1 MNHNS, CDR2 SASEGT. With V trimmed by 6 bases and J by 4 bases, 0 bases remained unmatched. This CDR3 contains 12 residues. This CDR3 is CASRGQGYEQYF. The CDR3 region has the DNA TGTGCCAGCAGGGGACAGGGGTACGAGCAGTACTTC.

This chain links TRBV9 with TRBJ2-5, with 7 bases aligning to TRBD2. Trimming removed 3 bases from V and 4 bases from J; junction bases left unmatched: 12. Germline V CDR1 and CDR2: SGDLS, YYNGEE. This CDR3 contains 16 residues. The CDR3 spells CASSGGSASGGETQYF. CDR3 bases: TGTGCCAGCAGCGGGGGATCGGCTAGCGGAGGAGAGACCCAGTACTTC.

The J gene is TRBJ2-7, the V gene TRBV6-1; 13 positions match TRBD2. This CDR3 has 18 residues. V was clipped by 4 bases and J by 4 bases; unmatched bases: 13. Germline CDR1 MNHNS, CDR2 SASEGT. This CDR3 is CASSGLRTSGGPVYEQYF. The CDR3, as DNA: TGTGCCAGCAGTGGACTTAGGACTAGCGGGGGACCGGTTTACGAGCAGTACTTC.

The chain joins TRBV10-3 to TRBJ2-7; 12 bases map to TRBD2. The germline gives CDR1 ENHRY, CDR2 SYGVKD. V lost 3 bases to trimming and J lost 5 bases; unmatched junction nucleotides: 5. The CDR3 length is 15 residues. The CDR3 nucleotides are TGTGCCATCAGTGAACTAGCGGGAGGAAAGCACGAGCAGTACTTC. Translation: CAISELAGGKHEQYF.

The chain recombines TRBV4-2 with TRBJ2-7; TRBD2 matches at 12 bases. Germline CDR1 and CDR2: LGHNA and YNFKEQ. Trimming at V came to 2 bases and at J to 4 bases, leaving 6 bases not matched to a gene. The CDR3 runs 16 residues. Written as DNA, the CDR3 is TGTGCCAGCAGCCAACTGACTAGCGGGAGATCTTACGAGCAGTACTTC. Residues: CASSQLTSGRSYEQYF.

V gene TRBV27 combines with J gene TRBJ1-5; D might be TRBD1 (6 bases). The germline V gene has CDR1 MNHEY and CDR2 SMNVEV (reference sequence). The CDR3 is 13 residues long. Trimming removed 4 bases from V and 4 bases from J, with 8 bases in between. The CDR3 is CASSWTVNQPQHF. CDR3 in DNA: TGTGCCAGCAGTTGGACAGTTAATCAGCCCCAGCATTTT.

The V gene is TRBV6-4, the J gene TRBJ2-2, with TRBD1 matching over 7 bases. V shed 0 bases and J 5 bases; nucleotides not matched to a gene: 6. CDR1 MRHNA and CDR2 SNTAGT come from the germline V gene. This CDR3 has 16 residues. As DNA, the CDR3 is TGTGCCAGCAGTGACTCGTCACAGGGGCAGACCGGGGAGCTGTTTTTT. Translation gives CASSDSSQGQTGELFF.

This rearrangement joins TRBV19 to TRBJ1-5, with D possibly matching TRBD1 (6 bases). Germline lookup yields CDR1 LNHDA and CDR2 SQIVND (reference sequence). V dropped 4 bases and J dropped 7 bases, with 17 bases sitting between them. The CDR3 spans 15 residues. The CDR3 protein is CASSTAGAGHQPQHF. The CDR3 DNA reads TGTGCCAGTAGTACGGCAGGGGCCGGCCACCAGCCCCAGCATTTT.

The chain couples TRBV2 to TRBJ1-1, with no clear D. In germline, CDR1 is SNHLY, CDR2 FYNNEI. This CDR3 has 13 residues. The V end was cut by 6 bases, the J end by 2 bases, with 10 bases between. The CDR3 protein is CASRLRENTEAFF. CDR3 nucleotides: TGTGCCAGCAGACTCCGGGAAAACACTGAAGCTTTCTTT.

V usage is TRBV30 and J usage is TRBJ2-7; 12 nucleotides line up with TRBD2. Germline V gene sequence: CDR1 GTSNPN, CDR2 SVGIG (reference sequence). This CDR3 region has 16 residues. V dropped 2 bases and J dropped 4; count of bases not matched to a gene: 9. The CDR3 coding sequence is TGTGCCTGGAGTCGCGCCGGGACTAGCGGGTATTACGAGCAGTACTTC. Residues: CAWSRAGTSGYYEQYF. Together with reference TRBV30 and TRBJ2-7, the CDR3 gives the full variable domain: SQTIHQWPATLVQPVGSPLSLECTVEGTSNPNLYWYRQAAGRGLQLLFYSVGIGQISSEVPQNLSASRPQDRQFILSSKKLLLSDSGFYLCAWSRAGTSGYYEQYFGPGTRLTVT.

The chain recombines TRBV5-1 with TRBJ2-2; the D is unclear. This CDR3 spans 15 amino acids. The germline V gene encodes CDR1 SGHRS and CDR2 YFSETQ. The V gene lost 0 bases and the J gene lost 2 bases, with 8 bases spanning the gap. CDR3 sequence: CASSLALSNTGELFF. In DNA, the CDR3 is TGCGCCAGCAGCTTGGCCCTAAGTAACACCGGGGAGCTGTTTTTT.

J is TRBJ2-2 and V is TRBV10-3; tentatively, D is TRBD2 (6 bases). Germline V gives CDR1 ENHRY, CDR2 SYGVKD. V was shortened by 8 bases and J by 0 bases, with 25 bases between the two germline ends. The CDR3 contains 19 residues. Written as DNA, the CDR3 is TGTGCCATCGCCAAGGGCGGGGCTCGACCCGGGACGAACACCGGGGAGCTGTTTTTT. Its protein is CAIAKGGARPGTNTGELFF.

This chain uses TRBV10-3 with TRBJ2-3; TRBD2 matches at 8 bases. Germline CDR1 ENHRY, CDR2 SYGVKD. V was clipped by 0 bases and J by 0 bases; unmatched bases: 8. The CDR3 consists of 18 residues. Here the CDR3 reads CAISESSSPSGSTDTQYF. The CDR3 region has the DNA TGTGCCATCAGTGAGTCATCCTCCCCTAGCGGGAGCACAGATACGCAGTATTTT.

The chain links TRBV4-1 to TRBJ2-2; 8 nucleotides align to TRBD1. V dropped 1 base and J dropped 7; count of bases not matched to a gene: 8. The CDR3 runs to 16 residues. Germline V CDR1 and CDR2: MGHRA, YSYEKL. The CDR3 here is CASSQVDRVDRGELFF. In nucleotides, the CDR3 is TGCGCCAGCAGCCAAGTGGACAGGGTCGACCGCGGGGAGCTGTTTTTT.